This T cell receptor beta chain was retrieved from a study of T cell repertoires in cytomegalovirus infection. At the level of the study: An indication of both CMV infection and matching HLA type came from public TCR beta signatures.

The study, taken as a whole, reports: CMV carriers having the relevant HLA were flagged by cumulative public TCR beta family frequency.

Germline loops: CDR1 SGHTA, CDR2 FQGTGA. V was pared by 1 base and J by 5 bases, with 9 bases between. There are 13 residues in the CDR3. TCRdb reanalysed the reads using MiXCR and keeps one entry per CDR3 protein. The sample holds tens of thousands of distinct CDR3 sequences, under 25% seen once. This clonotype was found a few times. Its antigen remains unknown. The genes are TRBV7-3 and TRBJ2-7; D ambiguous. This TCR derives from a human donor in good health (CMV status not recorded). Some clones in this sample may be carry-over from other donors' samples. The sample here was CD8+ T cells from cultured PBMCs, taken from culture after CMV antigen stimulation. This chain's CDR3 is CASSLNTANEQYF. The CDR3 DNA reads TGTGCCAGCAGCTTAAATACAGCTAACGAGCAGTACTTC.